These T cell receptor beta chains were read from a single sample in a study of blood T cells in healthy people across ages. TCRdb redid the calling of the 5' RACE reads with MiXCR, one entry per CDR3 protein. The data show more than 1.4 million distinct CDR3 sequences, around 39% seen once. Source material: blood. The receptors here all came from a woman in her late teens or twenties in good health. The CDR3 runs from the conserved cysteine through the conserved F or W. The D gene is left open where the match is weak. Some rows have no size entry. The others give once, few or many, or a class for an expanded clone.

abundance: NA; v_gene: TRBV6-5; d_gene: NA; j_gene: TRBJ2-1; CDR3aa: CATGGTTPTNEQFF; CDR3nt: TGTGCCACCGGAGGGACGACCCCGACGAATGAGCAGTTCTTC
abundance: NA; v_gene: TRBV5-1; d_gene: NA; j_gene: TRBJ2-3; CDR3aa: CASSLSAGGAINTQYF; CDR3nt: TGCGCCAGCAGCTTATCTGCCGGGGGCGCTATTAATACGCAGTATTTT
abundance: NA; v_gene: TRBV7-9; d_gene: TRBD2; j_gene: TRBJ2-1; CDR3aa: CASSLGGTSGNYNEQFF; CDR3nt: TGTGCCAGCAGCCTAGGTGGGACTAGCGGGAACTACAATGAGCAGTTCTTC
abundance: NA; v_gene: TRBV3-1; d_gene: TRBD1; j_gene: TRBJ1-2; CDR3aa: CASSQAQGGRDGYTF; CDR3nt: TGTGCCAGCAGCCAAGCCCAGGGGGGGCGGGATGGCTACACCTTC
abundance: NA; v_gene: TRBV28; d_gene: TRBD2; j_gene: TRBJ2-1; CDR3aa: CASRQLAGGYNEQFF; CDR3nt: TGTGCCAGCAGACAACTAGCGGGGGGCTACAATGAGCAGTTCTTC
abundance: NA; v_gene: TRBV30; d_gene: NA; j_gene: TRBJ1-2; CDR3aa: CAWGEGVLLNGYTF; CDR3nt: TGTGCCTGGGGCGAAGGGGTGCTTTTGAATGGCTACACCTTC
abundance: few; v_gene: TRBV28; d_gene: TRBD1; j_gene: TRBJ1-5; CDR3aa: CASGNRGNQPQHF; CDR3nt: TGTGCCAGCGGGAACAGGGGTAATCAGCCCCAGCATTTT
abundance: few; v_gene: TRBV6-6; d_gene: TRBD1; j_gene: TRBJ2-7; CDR3aa: CASSYSGQLSYEQYF; CDR3nt: TGTGCCAGCAGTTACTCGGGACAGCTCTCCTACGAGCAGTACTTC
abundance: many; v_gene: TRBV4-2; d_gene: NA; j_gene: TRBJ2-1; CDR3aa: CASSQGLGTSHYNEQFF; CDR3nt: TGTGCCAGCAGCCAAGGTCTCGGAACCTCCCACTACAATGAGCAGTTCTTC
abundance: few; v_gene: TRBV7-9; d_gene: TRBD2; j_gene: TRBJ2-1; CDR3aa: CASSRETGGVYNEQFF; CDR3nt: TGTGCCAGCAGCAGGGAGACGGGAGGGGTTTACAATGAGCAGTTCTTC
abundance: NA; v_gene: TRBV5-1; d_gene: TRBD2; j_gene: TRBJ2-5; CDR3aa: CASSLVSSGGASNNEQYF; CDR3nt: TGCGCCAGCAGCTTGGTATCTAGCGGGGGGGCATCCAACAATGAGCAGTACTTC
abundance: NA; v_gene: TRBV3-1; d_gene: TRBD2; j_gene: TRBJ2-1; CDR3aa: CASSQGGGSNEQFF; CDR3nt: TGTGCCAGCAGCCAAGGGGGGGGATCCAATGAGCAGTTCTTC
abundance: few; v_gene: TRBV19; d_gene: NA; j_gene: TRBJ1-6; CDR3aa: CASSIRALNSPLHF; CDR3nt: TGTGCCAGTAGTATAAGGGCGTTAAATTCACCCCTCCACTTT
abundance: NA; v_gene: TRBV20-1; d_gene: TRBD2; j_gene: TRBJ2-3; CDR3aa: CSSKRSSGNLRPDTQYF; CDR3nt: TGCAGCTCAAAGCGGTCTAGCGGGAACCTACGCCCAGATACGCAGTATTTT
abundance: NA; v_gene: TRBV4-1; d_gene: NA; j_gene: TRBJ1-3; CDR3aa: CASSQLPVSGNTIYF; CDR3nt: TGCGCCAGCAGCCAACTTCCAGTCTCTGGAAACACCATATATTTT
abundance: NA; v_gene: TRBV7-9; d_gene: TRBD1; j_gene: TRBJ2-7; CDR3aa: CAAPEGAYEQYF; CDR3nt: TGTGCCGCCCCTGAGGGGGCTTACGAGCAGTACTTC
abundance: NA; v_gene: TRBV6-6; d_gene: TRBD2; j_gene: TRBJ2-1; CDR3aa: CASSSGLVANEQFF; CDR3nt: TGTGCCAGCAGCTCGGGACTAGTGGCAAATGAGCAGTTCTTC
abundance: few; v_gene: TRBV6-1; d_gene: TRBD1; j_gene: TRBJ1-1; CDR3aa: CASTAGTGGAGTEAFF; CDR3nt: TGTGCCAGCACCGCCGGGACAGGGGGCGCGGGCACTGAAGCTTTCTTT
abundance: NA; v_gene: TRBV20-1; d_gene: TRBD2; j_gene: TRBJ2-7; CDR3aa: CSAGTSGGASYEQYF; CDR3nt: TGCAGTGCCGGGACTAGCGGGGGGGCCTCCTACGAGCAGTACTTC
abundance: few; v_gene: TRBV4-1; d_gene: NA; j_gene: TRBJ1-2; CDR3aa: CASSQVDSDVRRGYTF; CDR3nt: TGCGCCAGCAGCCAAGTTGACTCGGACGTCCGGAGGGGCTACACCTTC
abundance: few; v_gene: TRBV25-1; d_gene: TRBD2; j_gene: TRBJ2-5; CDR3aa: CASSEIGRGTKGETQYF; CDR3nt: TGTGCCAGCAGTGAAATAGGGCGGGGGACTAAGGGGGAGACCCAGTACTTC
abundance: once; v_gene: TRBV4-2; d_gene: TRBD1; j_gene: TRBJ2-7; CDR3aa: CASSPPGDRVLYEQYF; CDR3nt: TGTGCCAGCTCACCACCTGGGGACAGGGTACTCTACGAGCAGTACTTC
abundance: NA; v_gene: TRBV12-5; d_gene: NA; j_gene: TRBJ1-1; CDR3aa: CASGLARGTEAFF; CDR3nt: TGTGCTAGTGGTTTGGCCCGGGGCACTGAAGCTTTCTTT
abundance: few; v_gene: TRBV6-1; d_gene: TRBD2; j_gene: TRBJ2-3; CDR3aa: CASSGIAGGITDTQYF; CDR3nt: TGTGCCAGCAGTGGTATAGCGGGGGGGATTACAGATACGCAGTATTTT
abundance: NA; v_gene: TRBV3-1; d_gene: TRBD1; j_gene: TRBJ1-2; CDR3aa: CASSRTGENYGYTF; CDR3nt: TGTGCCAGCAGCCGGACAGGGGAGAACTATGGCTACACCTTC
abundance: NA; v_gene: TRBV5-6; d_gene: NA; j_gene: TRBJ2-5; CDR3aa: CASSLGGQWNEQYF; CDR3nt: TGTGCCAGCAGCTTGGGTGGGCAGTGGAATGAGCAGTACTTC
abundance: NA; v_gene: TRBV7-2; d_gene: TRBD2; j_gene: TRBJ2-1; CDR3aa: CASSLTGGHYNEQFF; CDR3nt: TGTGCCAGCAGCTTAACGGGGGGGCACTACAATGAGCAGTTCTTC
abundance: NA; v_gene: TRBV2; d_gene: NA; j_gene: TRBJ1-1; CDR3aa: CASKRTEGHTEAFF; CDR3nt: TGTGCCAGCAAGAGGACAGAAGGTCATACTGAAGCTTTCTTT
abundance: few; v_gene: TRBV7-2; d_gene: TRBD1; j_gene: TRBJ2-1; CDR3aa: CASSLATGSQGEQFF; CDR3nt: TGTGCCAGCAGCTTAGCGACAGGGTCGCAGGGTGAGCAGTTCTTC
abundance: NA; v_gene: TRBV12-3/TRBV12-4; d_gene: NA; j_gene: TRBJ2-1; CDR3aa: CASSLAGENYNEQFF; CDR3nt: TGTGCCAGCAGTTTAGCGGGAGAAAACTACAATGAGCAGTTCTTC
abundance: NA; v_gene: TRBV4-2; d_gene: NA; j_gene: TRBJ2-1; CDR3aa: CASSHPGGGEQFF; CDR3nt: TGTGCCAGCAGCCACCCTGGGGGAGGTGAGCAGTTCTTC
abundance: NA; v_gene: TRBV25-1; d_gene: NA; j_gene: TRBJ2-1; CDR3aa: CASSKIGGHEQFF; CDR3nt: TGTGCCAGCAGTAAAATTGGGGGCCATGAGCAGTTCTTC
abundance: NA; v_gene: TRBV11-2; d_gene: TRBD1; j_gene: TRBJ1-4; CDR3aa: CASSARTRDRHEKLFF; CDR3nt: TGTGCCAGCAGCGCCCGTACTCGGGACAGACACGAAAAACTGTTTTTT
abundance: few; v_gene: TRBV7-9; d_gene: NA; j_gene: TRBJ2-7; CDR3aa: CASRLGGVYEQYF; CDR3nt: TGTGCCAGCCGCTTAGGGGGTGTCTACGAGCAGTACTTC
abundance: NA; v_gene: TRBV11-2; d_gene: NA; j_gene: TRBJ2-1; CDR3aa: CASSHSKGEQFF; CDR3nt: TGTGCCAGCAGCCATTCTAAGGGTGAGCAGTTCTTC
abundance: NA; v_gene: TRBV7-2; d_gene: TRBD2; j_gene: TRBJ2-7; CDR3aa: CASSMSGASYNEQYF; CDR3nt: TGTGCCAGCAGCATGAGCGGGGCCTCCTACAATGAGCAGTACTTC
abundance: NA; v_gene: TRBV6-1; d_gene: NA; j_gene: TRBJ1-2; CDR3aa: CASGNANYGYTF; CDR3nt: TGTGCCAGCGGGAATGCTAACTATGGCTACACCTTC
abundance: NA; v_gene: TRBV28; d_gene: NA; j_gene: TRBJ2-5; CDR3aa: CASSDPRRPQETQYF; CDR3nt: TGTGCCAGCAGCGACCCTCGGAGGCCACAAGAGACCCAGTACTTC
abundance: NA; v_gene: TRBV20-1; d_gene: TRBD2; j_gene: TRBJ2-1; CDR3aa: CSATLGTSGTNEQFF; CDR3nt: TGCAGTGCTACCCTTGGGACTAGCGGGACAAATGAGCAGTTCTTC
abundance: NA; v_gene: TRBV21-1; d_gene: NA; j_gene: TRBJ2-7; CDR3aa: CASSKGGSSTAYEQYF; CDR3nt: TGTGCCAGCAGCAAAGGGGGCTCTAGCACCGCCTACGAGCAGTACTTC